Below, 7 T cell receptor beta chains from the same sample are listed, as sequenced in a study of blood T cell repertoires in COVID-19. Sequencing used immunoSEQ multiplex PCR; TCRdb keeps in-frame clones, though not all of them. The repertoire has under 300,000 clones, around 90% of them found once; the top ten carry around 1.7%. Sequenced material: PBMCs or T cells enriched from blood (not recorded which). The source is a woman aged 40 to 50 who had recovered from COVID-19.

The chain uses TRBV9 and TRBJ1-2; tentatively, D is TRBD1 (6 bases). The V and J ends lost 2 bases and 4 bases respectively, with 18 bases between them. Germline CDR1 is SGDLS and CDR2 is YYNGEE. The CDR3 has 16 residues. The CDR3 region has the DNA TGTGCCAGCAGCGTCACCGGGACAACCGTCCGCTATGGCTACACCTTC. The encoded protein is CASSVTGTTVRYGYTF.

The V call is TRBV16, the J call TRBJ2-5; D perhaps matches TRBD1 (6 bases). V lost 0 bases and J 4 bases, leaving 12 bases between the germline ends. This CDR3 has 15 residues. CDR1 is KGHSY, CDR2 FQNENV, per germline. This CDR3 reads CASSQSRGSGETQYF. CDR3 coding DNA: TGTGCCAGCAGCCAATCTAGGGGGTCAGGAGAGACCCAGTACTTC.

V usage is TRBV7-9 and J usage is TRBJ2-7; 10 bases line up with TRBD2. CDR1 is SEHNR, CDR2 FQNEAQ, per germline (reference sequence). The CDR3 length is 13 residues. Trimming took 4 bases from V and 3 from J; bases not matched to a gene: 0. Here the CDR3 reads CASSWTSGYEQYF. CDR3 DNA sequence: TGTGCCAGCAGCTGGACTAGCGGCTACGAGCAGTACTTC. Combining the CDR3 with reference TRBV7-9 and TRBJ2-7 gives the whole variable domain DTGVSQNPRHKITKRGQNVTFRCDPISEHNRLYWYRQTLGQGPEFLTYFQNEAQLEKSRLLSDRFSAERPKGSFSTLEIQRTEQGDSAMYLCASSWTSGYEQYFGPGTRLTVT.

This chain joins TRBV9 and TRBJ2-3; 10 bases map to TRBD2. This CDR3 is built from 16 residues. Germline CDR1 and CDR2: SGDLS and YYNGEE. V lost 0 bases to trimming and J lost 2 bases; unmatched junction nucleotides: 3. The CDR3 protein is CASSVGLAGDTDTQYF. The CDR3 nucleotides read TGTGCCAGCAGCGTAGGTCTAGCGGGGGACACAGATACGCAGTATTTT.

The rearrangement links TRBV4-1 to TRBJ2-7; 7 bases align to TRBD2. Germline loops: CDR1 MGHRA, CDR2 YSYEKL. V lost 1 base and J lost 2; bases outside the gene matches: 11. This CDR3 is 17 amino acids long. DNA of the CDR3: TGCGCCAGCAGCCAAGCGCGCGGGCTAGCGGACACCTACGAGCAGTACTTC. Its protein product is CASSQARGLADTYEQYF.

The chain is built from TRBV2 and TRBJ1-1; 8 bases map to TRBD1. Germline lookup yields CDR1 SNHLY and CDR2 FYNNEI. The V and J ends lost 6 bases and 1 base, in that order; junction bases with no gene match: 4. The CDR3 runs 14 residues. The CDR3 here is CASRGQVSNTEAFF. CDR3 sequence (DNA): TGTGCCAGCAGGGGACAGGTATCGAACACTGAAGCTTTCTTT.

The CDR3 is CASSPSDRDSNYGYTF. As DNA, the CDR3 is TGTGCCAGCTCACCAAGTGACCGGGACAGCAACTATGGCTACACCTTC. The chain carries TRBV18 and TRBJ1-2; 7 nucleotides line up with TRBD1. The CDR3 spans 16 residues. CDR1 KGHSH and CDR2 LQKENI come from the germline V gene. Trimming cost V 2 bases and J 2 bases; bases outside gene matches: 8.